These 30 T cell receptor beta chains were all obtained from the same sample, sequenced in a study of brain T cells in children with intractable seizures. Assay used: immunoSEQ multiplex PCR; TCRdb lists only in-frame clones, some missing. The repertoire holds about 80,000 clones, with more than 75% as singletons. The sample in question was peripheral blood, obtained at surgery. The origin of the receptors is a girl aged 2 to 9 with Rasmussen encephalitis and intractable seizures.

Within the sample, this clone is medium-sized. The gene calls are TRBV11-3 and TRBJ1-1, with TRBD1 matching over 11 bases. The germline CDR1 and CDR2 sequences are SGHNT and YENEEA. This CDR3 spans 14 amino acids. V lost 5 bases and J lost 5; bases outside the gene matches: 4. For the CDR3, the DNA is TGTGCCAGCAGCGAAGGGACAGGGGGAACTGAAGCTTTCTTT. Amino acids: CASSEGTGGTEAFF.

The genes are TRBV19 and TRBJ2-3; 7 bases agree with TRBD2. Looked up from germline, CDR1 is LNHDA and CDR2 is SQIVND (reference sequence). The CDR3 totals 15 residues. Trimming at V came to 3 bases and at J to 0 bases, leaving 3 bases not matched to a gene. In nucleotides, the CDR3 is TGTGCCAGTAGTATCTTGCGGGGGAGCACAGATACGCAGTATTTT. Its protein is CASSILRGSTDTQYF.

The chain has TRBV27 and TRBJ2-2, with 7 bases identical to TRBD1. CDR1 is MNHEY and CDR2 is SMNVEV in the germline V gene (reference sequence). This CDR3 has 13 amino acids. V was pared by 5 bases and J by 8 bases, with 5 bases of the junction left unmatched. CDR3 nucleotide sequence: TGTGCCAGCAGTGCGACAGGGCTGGGGGAGCTGTTTTTT. Residues: CASSATGLGELFF.

The CDR3 loop is CASSTLGQSPGNTIYF. The CDR3 DNA follows: TGTGCCAGCAGTACTCTCGGGCAGTCCCCTGGAAACACCATATATTTT. The V and J genes are TRBV6-6 and TRBJ1-3; no clear D gene. The V end lost 5 bases, the J end lost 2 bases, and 16 bases lay between the germline ends. This CDR3 comprises 16 residues. Germline V gene data show CDR1 as MNHNY and CDR2 as SVGAGI (reference sequence).

The V and J genes are TRBV19 and TRBJ2-7; 9 bases agree with TRBD1. V gave up 7 bases and J gave up 7 bases; unmatched junction bases: 11. In germline, CDR1 is LNHDA, CDR2 SQIVND (reference sequence). The CDR3 sequence is 14 residues long. The CDR3 here is CASMVGPGTGEQYF. The CDR3, as DNA: TGTGCCAGTATGGTTGGACCAGGGACAGGGGAGCAGTACTTC.

In its sample, this clone was seen a few times. The genes are TRBV28 and TRBJ2-7; 7 bases are a match to TRBD1. Germline lookup yields CDR1 MDHEN and CDR2 SYDVKM. The ends lost 3 bases at V and 1 base at J; junction bases unmatched: 6. The CDR3 is made up of 15 amino acids. The CDR3 nucleotides are TGTGCCAGCAGTTTGCACCACAGGGGATCCTACGAGCAGTACTTC. As protein: CASSLHHRGSYEQYF.

This clone has just one count. The chain links TRBV2 to TRBJ2-1, with 7 bases fitting TRBD1. V trimming: 4 bases; J trimming: 3 bases; junction bases outside the gene matches: 3. This CDR3 is built from 14 residues. Per the germline V gene, CDR1 is SNHLY and CDR2 is FYNNEI. CDR3 sequence (DNA): TGTGCCAGCAGTGGGACAGGTAGCTACAATGAGCAGTTCTTC. Translating gives CASSGTGSYNEQFF.

The chain has TRBV11-2 and TRBJ2-1; no clear D gene. In germline, CDR1 is SGHAT, CDR2 FQNNGV. The V and J ends lost 3 bases and 8 bases respectively, with 8 bases between them. This CDR3 has 12 residues. This CDR3 reads CASSFLIDEQFF. The DNA for the CDR3 is TGTGCCAGCAGCTTTCTGATCGATGAGCAGTTCTTC.

The gene calls are TRBV12-5 and TRBJ2-7; D remains ambiguous. This CDR3 region has 13 residues. Trimming cost V 1 base and J 3 bases, with 7 bases left between them. Germline assignment: CDR1 LGHNT and CDR2 FRNRAP. DNA of the CDR3: TGTGCTAGTGGTTTGGAGTGGATCTACGAGCAGTACTTC. Translation: CASGLEWIYEQYF.

The chain recombines TRBV4-1 with TRBJ2-1; tentatively, D is TRBD2 (6 bases). The length of the CDR3 is 18 residues. Trimming cost V 3 bases and J 2 bases, with 20 bases left between them. Germline V gives CDR1 MGHRA, CDR2 YSYEKL. The CDR3 nucleotides read TGCGCCAGCAGCCAGACTATAGGCGGGGCGCCAACCTACAATGAGCAGTTCTTC. It codes for CASSQTIGGAPTYNEQFF.

The genes are TRBV6-2 or TRBV6-3 and TRBJ2-1; D is tentatively TRBD1 or TRBD2 (5 bases each). The CDR3 is 15 residues long. Trimming took 4 bases from V and 6 from J, leaving 16 bases between them. Germline V gene data show CDR1 as MNHEY and CDR2 as SVGEGT. CDR3: CASSSGPGIGNEQFF. The CDR3 region has the DNA TGTGCCAGCAGTTCGGGGCCTGGGATCGGCAATGAGCAGTTCTTC.

This clone has just a few counts. V and J are TRBV6-5 and TRBJ1-2, with 7 positions matching TRBD1. Per the germline V gene, CDR1 is MNHEY and CDR2 is SVGAGI. The junction had 5 bases not matched to a gene; V was cut back by 2 bases and J by 5 bases. CDR3 length: 14 residues. CDR3 nucleotide sequence: TGTGCCAGCAGTTACCGGGGGACAGCATATGGCTACACCTTC. It specifies CASSYRGTAYGYTF.

The chain recombines TRBV12-3 or TRBV12-4 with TRBJ2-7, with TRBD1 as a possible D gene (5 bases). The CDR3 consists of 13 residues. The V end lost 10 bases, the J end lost 5 bases, and 18 bases lay between the germline ends. The DNA of the CDR3 is TGTGCCACCTCGGGCAGGGAATCAAACGAGCAGTACTTC. This gives the protein CATSGRESNEQYF.

A word on this clone: One end of the junction varies from germline; a read error may be responsible. The CDR3 loop is CAGSPDLGNTEAFF. As DNA, the CDR3 is TGTGCCGGCAGCCCGGACTTGGGAAACACTGAAGCTTTCTTT. This rearrangement joins TRBV5-4 to TRBJ1-1; D not certain. The CDR3 has 14 residues. Germline lookup yields CDR1 SGHNT and CDR2 YYREEE (reference sequence).

The V gene is TRBV5-1, the J gene TRBJ1-6; a possible D gene is TRBD1 (5 bases). V shed 3 bases and J shed 7 bases, with 11 bases lying between them. Germline values: CDR1 SGHRS, CDR2 YFSETQ. The CDR3 is 14 residues long. CDR3 nucleotides: TGCGCCAGCAGCTCTGGACAAGGCAATTCACCCCTCCACTTT. This sequence encodes CASSSGQGNSPLHF.

The rearrangement joins TRBV6-5 to TRBJ1-1; 7 positions agree with TRBD1. V trimming: 2 bases; J trimming: 5 bases; junction bases outside the gene matches: 5. The germline CDR1 and CDR2 sequences are MNHEY and SVGAGI. The CDR3 covers 14 residues. CDR3 sequence reads: CASSYMTGRTEAFF. In DNA, the CDR3 is TGTGCCAGCAGTTACATGACAGGGAGGACTGAAGCTTTCTTT.

The chain has TRBV6-5 and TRBJ1-1; possible D gene TRBD1, 5 bases. V lost 8 bases and J 5 bases, leaving 18 bases between the germline ends. The germline V gene has CDR1 MNHEY and CDR2 SVGAGI. The CDR3 totals 14 residues. This chain's CDR3 is CASSFSGGKTEAFF. CDR3 nucleotides: TGTGCCAGCTCATTCTCCGGGGGGAAAACTGAAGCTTTCTTT.

The rearrangement uses TRBV30 and TRBJ1-5; D is perhaps TRBD1 (6 bases). The CDR3 is made up of 14 amino acids. Germline CDR1 is GTSNPN and CDR2 is SVGIG (reference sequence). V shed 0 bases and J shed 2 bases, with 8 bases lying between them. Here the CDR3 DNA reads TGTGCCTGGAGTGTTGGACAGCGCAATCAGCCCCAGCATTTT. Its protein product is CAWSVGQRNQPQHF.

V is TRBV5-4 and J is TRBJ2-5; the D gene is possibly TRBD2 (6 bases). The germline V gene has CDR1 SGHNT and CDR2 YYREEE (reference sequence). This CDR3 region has 12 residues. Trimming removed 9 bases from V and 5 bases from J, with 14 bases in between. CDR3: CAMWRAQETQYF. CDR3 coding DNA: TGTGCCATGTGGAGGGCCCAGGAGACCCAGTACTTC.

This chain connects TRBV30 to TRBJ1-3, with D possibly matching TRBD1 (6 bases). The CDR3 consists of 13 residues. Trimming pared 8 bases from V and 4 bases from J, leaving 15 bases between. Germline lookup yields CDR1 GTSNPN and CDR2 SVGIG (reference sequence). The CDR3 sequence is CALAGGEGNTIYF. The CDR3 DNA follows: TGTGCCCTTGCGGGGGGCGAAGGAAACACCATATATTTT.

The chain links TRBV7-9 to TRBJ2-2, with TRBD1 matching over 8 bases. V lost 3 bases, J lost 0 bases, and 3 bases stayed unmatched. Germline V gene sequence: CDR1 SEHNR, CDR2 FQNEAQ (reference sequence). The CDR3 has 16 amino acids. CDR3 protein: CASSFTGGANTGELFF. CDR3 nucleotides: TGTGCCAGCAGCTTTACAGGGGGAGCGAACACCGGGGAGCTGTTTTTT.

The V and J genes are TRBV2 and TRBJ2-2, with 8 positions matching TRBD2. Germline V CDR1 and CDR2: SNHLY, FYNNEI. The CDR3 totals 15 residues. V dropped 5 bases and J dropped 4; count of bases not matched to a gene: 6. The CDR3 sequence: CASSTRSGGTGELFF. In DNA form, the CDR3 reads TGTGCCAGCAGTACCAGGAGCGGGGGCACCGGGGAGCTGTTTTTT.

The V call is TRBV11-1, the J call TRBJ1-1; D gene unclear. The CDR3 runs to 15 residues. The ends were cut back, 2 bases at V and 1 base at J, with 11 bases in the middle. Germline V gene sequence: CDR1 SGHAT, CDR2 FQDESV (reference sequence). The CDR3 sequence: CASSLYRRPNTEAFF. DNA for the CDR3: TGTGCCAGCAGCTTATATAGGAGACCGAACACTGAAGCTTTCTTT.

The V call is TRBV3-1 (or the pseudogene TRBV3-2), the J call TRBJ2-7; D gene uncertain. The CDR3 loop spans 16 amino acids. Germline assignment: CDR1 LGHDT and CDR2 YNNKEL (reference sequence). Trimming removed 0 bases at V and 3 bases at J, with 15 bases between. The chain's CDR3 is CASSQDRRHPFYEQYF. The CDR3, as DNA: TGTGCCAGCAGCCAAGATAGGAGACATCCCTTCTACGAGCAGTACTTC.

In DNA form, the CDR3 reads TGTGCCAGCAGTTTATCGACCCCCAGCTCCTACGAGCAGTACTTC. As protein: CASSLSTPSSYEQYF. The chain uses TRBV27 and TRBJ2-7; no reliable D call. Germline V gene data show CDR1 as MNHEY and CDR2 as SMNVEV (reference sequence). The CDR3 consists of 15 residues. Deletions cut 0 bases from V and 0 bases from J, with 9 bases between.

The chain recombines TRBV4-2 with TRBJ1-1; the D is unclear. This CDR3 contains 13 residues. Trimming took off 1 base at V and 1 base at J, with 4 bases between the two ends. The germline V gene has CDR1 LGHNA and CDR2 YNFKEQ. The CDR3 nucleotides read TGTGCCAGCAGCCAAGCGGGGAACACTGAAGCTTTCTTT. Translated: CASSQAGNTEAFF.

V is TRBV30 and J is TRBJ2-7; 10 bases are a match to TRBD2. Trimming at V came to 5 bases and at J to 6 bases, leaving 10 bases not matched to a gene. This CDR3 has 14 amino acids. Germline assignment: CDR1 GTSNPN and CDR2 SVGIG (reference sequence). In DNA, the CDR3 is TGTGCCTGGGCCCGTCTAGCGGGGGAGGCCGAGCAGTACTTC. The encoded protein is CAWARLAGEAEQYF.

The DNA of the CDR3 is TGTGCCAGCAGTTACCCAGGACAGGGGAGCTCCTACGAGCAGTACTTC. Protein product: CASSYPGQGSSYEQYF. The V and J genes are TRBV6-5 and TRBJ2-7, with 9 bases that match TRBD1. After removal of 2 bases from V and 0 bases from J, the junction contained 5 bases not matched to a gene. CDR3 size: 16 residues. Germline loops: CDR1 MNHEY, CDR2 SVGAGI.

This chain joins TRBV24-1 and TRBJ2-7; TRBD1 might be the D (6 bases). The germline gives CDR1 KGHDR, CDR2 SFDVKD. This CDR3 spans 18 amino acids. Deletions cut 3 bases from V and 5 bases from J, with 25 bases between. CDR3 coding DNA: TGTGCCACCAGTGATCCCCGTGTGGGGGCCCTCCTCGGAGACGAGCAGTACTTC. Protein product: CATSDPRVGALLGDEQYF.

This clone was seen just once. CDR3 sequence: CASSEGSGNTIYF. For the CDR3, the DNA is TGTGCCAGCAGTGAGGGGTCTGGAAACACCATATATTTT. This rearrangement joins TRBV6-1 to TRBJ1-3, with unresolved D. The CDR3 length is 13 residues. Deletions cut 3 bases from V and 1 base from J, with 4 bases between. Germline-derived CDR1 and CDR2 are MNHNS and SASEGT.